What follows are 4 T cell receptor beta chains derived from one specimen sequenced in a study of T cells in narcolepsy. Profiled with immunoSEQ multiplex PCR; TCRdb holds only in-frame clones, not every one. The data hold about 2,200 clones, with roughly 26% observed a single time. No cognate antigen is known for these TCRs. The sequenced sample was cultured CD4+ T cells from cerebrospinal fluid. The receptors were gathered from a human donor with narcolepsy.

This clone came up a few times. The chain uses TRBV7-3 and TRBJ1-6; D not certain. Trimming pared 4 bases from V and 6 bases from J, leaving 13 bases between. CDR3 length equals 15 residues. Germline V gene sequence: CDR1 SGHTA, CDR2 FQGTGA. In DNA form, the CDR3 reads TGTGCCAGCAGCTCCCGCCCGGTGGCTAATTCACCCCTCCACTTT. Translating it yields CASSSRPVANSPLHF.

This clone has a handful of counts. The junction differs from germline at one of its ends, possibly a read error. The gene calls are TRBV7-3 and TRBJ2-3; TRBD2 matches 7 bases. From germline, CDR1 is SGHTA and CDR2 FQGTGA. This CDR3 spans 15 amino acids. Here the CDR3 reads CASSVLGGNTDSQYF. DNA of the CDR3: TGTGCCAGCAGCGTCCTGGGGGGGAACACAGATTCGCAGTATTTT.

This clone has only a few counts. The V gene is TRBV5-5, the J gene TRBJ1-4; the D gene is possibly TRBD1 (5 bases). V lost 1 base to trimming and J lost 8 bases, with 9 bases between them. The CDR3 has 13 amino acids. CDR1 is SGHKS and CDR2 is YYEKEE in the germline V gene (reference sequence). CDR3 coding DNA: TGTGCCAGCAGCTTGACAGGCTGGGAAAAACTGTTTTTT. Its protein product is CASSLTGWEKLFF.

The DNA for the CDR3 is TGTGCCAGCAGCTTAATAAGTGCCTACGAGCAGTACTTC. Protein sequence: CASSLISAYEQYF. The J gene is TRBJ2-7, the V gene TRBV11-1; D call uncertain. Germline CDR1 SGHAT, CDR2 FQDESV (reference sequence). The length of the CDR3 is 13 residues. Trimming removed 2 bases at V and 2 bases at J, with 7 bases between.